Listed below are T cell receptor beta chains from one sample, sequenced in a study of CD8+ T cells in alopecia areata. The method was immunoSEQ multiplex PCR; TCRdb's version includes in-frame clones alone and lacks a portion of them. The profile shows around 21,000 clones, about 63% of them singletons. Specimen: skin, collected at week 4, from a patient treated with tofacitinib. These receptors all come from a human donor with alopecia areata. Each CDR3 is given with its conserved first and last residue. A D gene is named only where the DNA matches it firmly.

>TRBV10-3|NA|TRBJ2-1|12
CAVKLQGNEQFF
>TRBV7-9|NA|TRBJ2-3|11
CASSLTDTQYF
>TRBV6-1|NA|TRBJ1-1|13
CASSHNLNTEAFF
>TRBV14|TRBD1|TRBJ1-2|14
CASSQANRGYGYTF
>TRBV28|NA|TRBJ2-7|11
CASSMKYEQYF
>TRBV7-9|TRBD1|TRBJ1-4|16
CASSLGQGTTNEKLFF
>TRBV27|TRBD2|TRBJ2-7|15
CASSLLAGGYYEQYF
>TRBV10-3|NA|TRBJ2-5|11
CAISESETQYF
>TRBV28|TRBD1|TRBJ2-7|11
CANNRGYEQYF
>TRBV11-2|NA|TRBJ1-2|18
CASSPRGKALVRGYGYTF
>TRBV28|NA|TRBJ2-5|18
CASSFLSRQAYTRETQYF
>TRBV6-6|TRBD2|TRBJ2-5|14
CASSYETSKGTQYF
>TRBV7-8|TRBD2|TRBJ2-7|16
CASSISGGDSSYEQYF
>TRBV19|TRBD2|TRBJ2-5|16
CASSRSLAATQETQYF
>TRBV7-9|NA|TRBJ2-3|15
CASSLSWGVTDTQYF
>TRBV29-1|NA|TRBJ2-2|15
CSVGHGGGRTGELFF
>TRBV4-1|TRBD1|TRBJ2-1|16
CASSQVGTGSYNEQFF
>TRBV5-1|NA|TRBJ2-6|17
CASSTGQPFSGANVLTF
>TRBV6-6|NA|TRBJ1-4|14
CASSYSVGDEKLFF
>TRBV27|NA|TRBJ2-3|14
CASRLKPGTDTQYF
>TRBV30|NA|TRBJ1-1|11
CAWSVRREAFF
>TRBV28|NA|TRBJ1-1|14
CASSSGSMNTEAFF
>TRBV27|NA|TRBJ1-2|14
CASSPRWGDYGYTF
>TRBV18|TRBD1|TRBJ1-1|15
CASSRNLQGAHEAFF
>TRBV7-9|NA|TRBJ1-1|12
CASSWGGTEAFF
>TRBV7-2|TRBD2|TRBJ2-6|19
CASSLAGTSGTSGANVLTF
>TRBV6-5|TRBD2|TRBJ2-7|15
CASSYGRGDSYEQYF
>TRBV5-4|TRBD1|TRBJ2-7|15
CASSLARDRVGERYF
>TRBV5-6|NA|TRBJ1-2|14
CASSFPDLRYGYTF
>TRBV9|TRBD1|TRBJ2-1|15
CASSETGDSYNEQFF
>TRBV5-5|NA|TRBJ1-5|14
CASSLRGRDQPQHF
>TRBV19|NA|TRBJ1-3|14
CASSPRDGGNTIYF
>TRBV5-5|TRBD1|TRBJ2-5|14
CASNLRDSQETQYF
>TRBV5-6|TRBD1|TRBJ1-4|17
CASRSGDSGLTNEKLFF
>TRBV28|TRBD1|TRBJ1-2|16
CASSSPGTGGHYGYTF
>TRBV4-2|TRBD1|TRBJ1-1|16
CASSSGQTPRGTEAFF
>TRBV5-1|NA|TRBJ2-6|15
CASSLDTSGANVLTF
>TRBV6-5|NA|TRBJ2-3|15
CASSFGRISTDTQYF
>TRBV30|NA|TRBJ1-3|16
CAWSFTQAHSGNTIYF
>TRBV30|TRBD1|TRBJ2-7|15
CAWRKGGQGHYEQYF
>TRBV5-1|TRBD1|TRBJ2-7|18
CASSGRDSVEDLSYEQYF
>TRBV27|NA|TRBJ2-5|14
CASSLGVVGETQYF
>TRBV10-3|NA|TRBJ1-2|13
CAIGPGTNYGYTF
>TRBV5-5|NA|TRBJ2-5|17
CASSLETVRRPIGIQYF
>TRBV7-6|TRBD1|TRBJ1-2|17
CASSLGGTGGDLSGYTF
>TRBV29-1|NA|TRBJ1-3|11
CSVRLGNTIYF
>TRBV15|NA|TRBJ1-4|13
CATSRAPLVELFF
>TRBV5-1|NA|TRBJ1-6|12
CASSFGDSPLHF
>TRBV29-1|TRBD1|TRBJ2-7|14
CSVGGPGQNYEQYF
>TRBV7-3|TRBD2|TRBJ2-3|14
CASSTGLSGGAQYF
>TRBV5-1|TRBD1|TRBJ2-7|16
CASSLAGTGYYYEQYF
>TRBV5-6|NA|TRBJ2-7|15
CASSFAGRGGHEQYF
>TRBV7-9|NA|NA|16
CASSLAWDGRSYEQYF